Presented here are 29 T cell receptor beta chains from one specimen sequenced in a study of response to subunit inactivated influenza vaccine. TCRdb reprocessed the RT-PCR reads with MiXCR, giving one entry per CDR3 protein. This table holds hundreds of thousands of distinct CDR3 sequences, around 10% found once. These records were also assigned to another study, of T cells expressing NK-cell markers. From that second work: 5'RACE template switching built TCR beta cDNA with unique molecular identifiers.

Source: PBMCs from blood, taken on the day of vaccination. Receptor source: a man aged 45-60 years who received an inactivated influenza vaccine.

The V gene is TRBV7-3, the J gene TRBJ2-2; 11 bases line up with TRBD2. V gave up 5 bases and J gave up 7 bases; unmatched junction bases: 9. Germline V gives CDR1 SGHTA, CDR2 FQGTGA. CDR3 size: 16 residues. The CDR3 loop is CASSPLAGGPFGELFF. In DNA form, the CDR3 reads TGTGCCAGCAGCCCCTTAGCGGGAGGGCCTTTCGGGGAGCTGTTTTTT.

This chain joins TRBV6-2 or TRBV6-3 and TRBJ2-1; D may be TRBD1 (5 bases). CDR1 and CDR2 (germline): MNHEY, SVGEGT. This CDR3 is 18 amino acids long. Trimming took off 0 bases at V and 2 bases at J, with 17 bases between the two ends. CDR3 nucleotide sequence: TGTGCCAGCAGTTACTCGAGTGTCCAGGGTAGAACCTACAATGAGCAGTTCTTC. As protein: CASSYSSVQGRTYNEQFF.

This CDR3 reads CASSRGLAGGHTDTQYF. CDR3 bases: TGTGCCAGCAGTCGGGGACTAGCGGGGGGCCACACAGATACGCAGTATTTT. V and J are TRBV12-3 or TRBV12-4 and TRBJ2-3; 15 positions match TRBD2. The length of the CDR3 is 17 residues. V trimming: 5 bases; J trimming: 2 bases; junction bases outside the gene matches: 5.

DNA of the CDR3: TGTGCCAGTTTGGGTTGGTCAGACACCGGGGAGCTGTTTTTT. Protein product: CASLGWSDTGELFF. The chain combines TRBV19 with TRBJ2-2; D not certain. Deletions cut 8 bases from V and 3 bases from J, with 13 bases between. The germline V gene encodes CDR1 LNHDA and CDR2 SQIVND (reference sequence). The CDR3 loop spans 14 amino acids.

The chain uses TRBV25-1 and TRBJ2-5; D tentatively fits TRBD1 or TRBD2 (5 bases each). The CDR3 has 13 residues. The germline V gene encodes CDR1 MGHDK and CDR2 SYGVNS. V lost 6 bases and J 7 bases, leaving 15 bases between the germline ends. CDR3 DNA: TGTGCCAGCAGCTGGGGGACGTCTTGGACCCAGTACTTC. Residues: CASSWGTSWTQYF. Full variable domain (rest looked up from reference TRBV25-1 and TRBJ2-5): EADIYQTPRYLVIGTGKKITLECSQTMGHDKMYWYQQDPGMELHLIHYSYGVNSTEKGDLSSESTVSRIRTEHFPLTLESARPSHTSQYLCASSWGTSWTQYFGPGTRLLVL.

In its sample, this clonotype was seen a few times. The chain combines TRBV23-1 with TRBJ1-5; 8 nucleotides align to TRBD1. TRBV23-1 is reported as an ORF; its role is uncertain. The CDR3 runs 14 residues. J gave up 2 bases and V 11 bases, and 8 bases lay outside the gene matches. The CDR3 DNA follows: TGCGCCGACGTGACAGGGGCTGGCAATCAGCCCCAGCATTTT. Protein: CADVTGAGNQPQHF.

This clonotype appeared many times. CDR3 region: CASSVQGRYTEAFF. CDR3 DNA sequence: TGTGCCAGCAGCGTCCAGGGGAGATACACTGAAGCTTTCTTT. The J gene is TRBJ1-1, the V gene TRBV14; D may be TRBD1 (6 bases). This CDR3 is 14 amino acids long. V was pared by 5 bases and J by 3 bases, with 13 bases between. Germline-derived CDR1 and CDR2 are SGHDN and FVKESK.

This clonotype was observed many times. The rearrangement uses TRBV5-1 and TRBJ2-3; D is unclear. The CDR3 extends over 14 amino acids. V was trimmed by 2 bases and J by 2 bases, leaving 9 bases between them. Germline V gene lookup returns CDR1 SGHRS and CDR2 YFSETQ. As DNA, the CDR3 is TGCGCCAGCAGCTTACCGACCCCCACAGATACGCAGTATTTT. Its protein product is CASSLPTPTDTQYF. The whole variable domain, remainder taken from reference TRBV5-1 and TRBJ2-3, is KAGVTQTPRYLIKTRGQQVTLSCSPISGHRSVSWYQQTPGQGLQFLFEYFSETQRNKGNFPGRFSGRQFSNSRSEMNVSTLELGDSALYLCASSLPTPTDTQYFGPGTRLTVL.

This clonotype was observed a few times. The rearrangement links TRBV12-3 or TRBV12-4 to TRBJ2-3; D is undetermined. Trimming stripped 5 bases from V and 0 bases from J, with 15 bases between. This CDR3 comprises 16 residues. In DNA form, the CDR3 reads TGTGCCAGCAGTCCCAGTTCTTATTATAGCACAGATACGCAGTATTTT. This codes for CASSPSSYYSTDTQYF.

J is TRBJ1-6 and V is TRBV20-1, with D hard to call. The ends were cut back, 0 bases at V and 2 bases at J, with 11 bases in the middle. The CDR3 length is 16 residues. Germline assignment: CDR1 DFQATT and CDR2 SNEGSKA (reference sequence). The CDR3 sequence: CSARDRTETYNSPLHF. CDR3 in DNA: TGCAGTGCTAGAGATAGAACGGAAACCTATAATTCACCCCTCCACTTT.

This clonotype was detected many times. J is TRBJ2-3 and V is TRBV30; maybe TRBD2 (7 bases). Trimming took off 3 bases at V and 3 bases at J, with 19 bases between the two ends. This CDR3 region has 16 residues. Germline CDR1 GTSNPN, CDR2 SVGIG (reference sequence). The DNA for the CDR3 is TGTGCCTGGAGGCATCTTAGGGGGGGTCGTACAGATACGCAGTATTTT. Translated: CAWRHLRGGRTDTQYF.

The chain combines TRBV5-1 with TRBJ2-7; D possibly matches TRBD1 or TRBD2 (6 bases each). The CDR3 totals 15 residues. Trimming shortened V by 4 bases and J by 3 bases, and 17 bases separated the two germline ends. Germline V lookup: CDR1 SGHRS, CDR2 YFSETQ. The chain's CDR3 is CASSVRGELVYEQYF. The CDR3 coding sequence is TGCGCCAGCAGCGTAAGGGGGGAGTTGGTCTACGAGCAGTACTTC.

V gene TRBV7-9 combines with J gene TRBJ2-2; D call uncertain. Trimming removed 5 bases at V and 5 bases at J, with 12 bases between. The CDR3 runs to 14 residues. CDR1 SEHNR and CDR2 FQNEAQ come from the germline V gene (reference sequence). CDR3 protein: CASSPLTGTGELFF. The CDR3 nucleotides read TGTGCCAGCAGCCCGCTCACGGGTACCGGGGAGCTGTTTTTT.

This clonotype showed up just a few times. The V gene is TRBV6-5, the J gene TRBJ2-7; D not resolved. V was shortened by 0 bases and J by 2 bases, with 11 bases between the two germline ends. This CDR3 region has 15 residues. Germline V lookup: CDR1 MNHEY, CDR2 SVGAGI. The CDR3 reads CASSYSLTAPYEQYF. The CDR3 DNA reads TGTGCCAGCAGTTACTCCCTTACGGCGCCCTACGAGCAGTACTTC.

The CDR3 bases are TGTGCCAGCAGCCAAGCCCAACAAGGGTTTCCAAATCAGCCCCAGCATTTT. It is translated as CASSQAQQGFPNQPQHF. V is TRBV4-2 and J is TRBJ1-5; D is unclear. There are 17 residues in the CDR3. Germline V gene sequence: CDR1 LGHNA, CDR2 YNFKEQ. V lost 1 base and J 4 bases, leaving 17 bases between the germline ends.

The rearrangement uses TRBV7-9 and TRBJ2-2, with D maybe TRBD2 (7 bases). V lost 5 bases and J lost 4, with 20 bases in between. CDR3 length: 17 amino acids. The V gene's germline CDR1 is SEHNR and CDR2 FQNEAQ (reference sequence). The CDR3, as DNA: TGTGCCAGCAGCCCAGACTCGGGGGGCGCGGGCACCGGGGAGCTGTTTTTT. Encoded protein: CASSPDSGGAGTGELFF.

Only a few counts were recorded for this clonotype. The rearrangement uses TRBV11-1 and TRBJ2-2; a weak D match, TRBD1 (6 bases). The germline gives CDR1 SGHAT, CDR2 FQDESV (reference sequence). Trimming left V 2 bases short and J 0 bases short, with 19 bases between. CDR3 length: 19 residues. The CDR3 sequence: CASSLYARQATANTGELFF. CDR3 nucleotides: TGTGCCAGCAGCTTATATGCTCGACAGGCCACCGCGAACACCGGGGAGCTGTTTTTT.

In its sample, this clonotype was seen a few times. In DNA, the CDR3 is TGCGCCAGTAAGGACAGAAAAGAGACCCAGTACTTC. Its translation: CASKDRKETQYF. The chain joins TRBV5-1 to TRBJ2-5; maybe TRBD1 (6 bases). CDR1 is SGHRS, CDR2 YFSETQ, per germline. V was cut by 8 bases and J by 3 bases, with 11 bases left in between. This CDR3 has 12 residues.

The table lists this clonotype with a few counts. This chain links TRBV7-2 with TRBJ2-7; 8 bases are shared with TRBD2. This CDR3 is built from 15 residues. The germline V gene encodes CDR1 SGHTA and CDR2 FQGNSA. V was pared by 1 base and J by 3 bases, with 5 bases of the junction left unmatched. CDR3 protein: CASSLEPAGVYEQYF. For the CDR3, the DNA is TGTGCCAGCAGCTTAGAGCCAGCGGGAGTCTACGAGCAGTACTTC.

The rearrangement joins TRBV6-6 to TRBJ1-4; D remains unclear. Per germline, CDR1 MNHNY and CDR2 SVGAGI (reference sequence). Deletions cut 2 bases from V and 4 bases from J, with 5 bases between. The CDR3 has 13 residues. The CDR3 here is CASSYESNEKLFF. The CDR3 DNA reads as TGTGCCAGCAGTTACGAGAGTAATGAAAAACTGTTTTTT.

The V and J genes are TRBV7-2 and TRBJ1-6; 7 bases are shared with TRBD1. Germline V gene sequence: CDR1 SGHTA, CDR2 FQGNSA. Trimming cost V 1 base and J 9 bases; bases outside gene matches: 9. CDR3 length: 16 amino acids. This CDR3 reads CASSLGSRGRGSPLHF. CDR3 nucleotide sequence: TGTGCCAGCAGCTTAGGGTCAAGGGGGCGCGGTTCACCCCTCCACTTT. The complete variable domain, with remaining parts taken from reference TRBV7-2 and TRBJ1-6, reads GAGVSQSPSNKVTEKGKDVELRCDPISGHTALYWYRQSLGQGLEFLIYFQGNSAPDKSGLPSDRFSAERTGGSVSTLTIQRTQQEDSAVYLCASSLGSRGRGSPLHFGNGTRLTVT.

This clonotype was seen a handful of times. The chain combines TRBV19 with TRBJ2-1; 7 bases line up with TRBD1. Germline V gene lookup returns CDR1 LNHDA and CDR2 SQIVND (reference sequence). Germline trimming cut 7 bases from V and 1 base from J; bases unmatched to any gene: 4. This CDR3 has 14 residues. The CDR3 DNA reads TGTGCCAGTAAAGGCAGGGGGTCCTACAATGAGCAGTTCTTC. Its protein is CASKGRGSYNEQFF.

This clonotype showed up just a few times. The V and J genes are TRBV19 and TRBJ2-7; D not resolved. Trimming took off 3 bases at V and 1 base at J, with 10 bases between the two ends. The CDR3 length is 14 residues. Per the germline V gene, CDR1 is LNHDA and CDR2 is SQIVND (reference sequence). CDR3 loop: CASSITDASYEQYF. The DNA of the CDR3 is TGTGCCAGTAGTATTACAGATGCTTCCTACGAGCAGTACTTC.

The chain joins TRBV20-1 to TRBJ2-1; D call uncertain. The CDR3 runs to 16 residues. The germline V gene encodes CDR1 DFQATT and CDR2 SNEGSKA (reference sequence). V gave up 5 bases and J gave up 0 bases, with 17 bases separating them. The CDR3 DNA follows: TGCAGTGCTCTACAAGAAGGATTGAGCTCCTACAATGAGCAGTTCTTC. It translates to CSALQEGLSSYNEQFF.

CDR3 bases: TGTGCCAGCAGTCTAAGCGCTAGCACAGATACGCAGTATTTT. It is translated as CASSLSASTDTQYF. V gene TRBV12-3 or TRBV12-4 combines with J gene TRBJ2-3; no clear D gene. This CDR3 is built from 14 residues. The V end was cut by 5 bases, the J end by 0 bases, with 9 bases between.

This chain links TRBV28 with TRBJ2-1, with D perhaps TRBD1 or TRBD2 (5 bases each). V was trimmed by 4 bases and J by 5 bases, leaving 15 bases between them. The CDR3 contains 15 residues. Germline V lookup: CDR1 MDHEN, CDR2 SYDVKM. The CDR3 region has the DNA TGTGCCAGCAGTTCCTTCGGGACGGGGAACAATGAGCAGTTCTTC. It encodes CASSSFGTGNNEQFF.

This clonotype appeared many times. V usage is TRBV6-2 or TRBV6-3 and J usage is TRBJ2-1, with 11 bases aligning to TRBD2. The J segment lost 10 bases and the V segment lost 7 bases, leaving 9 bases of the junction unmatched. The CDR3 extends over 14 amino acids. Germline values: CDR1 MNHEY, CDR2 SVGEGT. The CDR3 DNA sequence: TGTGCCAGCACCACCGGGACTAGCGGACAAGAGCAGTTCTTC. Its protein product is CASTTGTSGQEQFF.

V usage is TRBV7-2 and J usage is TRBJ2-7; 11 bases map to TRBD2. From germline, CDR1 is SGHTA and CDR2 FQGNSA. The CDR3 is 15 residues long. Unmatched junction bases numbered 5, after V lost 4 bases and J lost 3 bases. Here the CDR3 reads CASSSGGLAGYEQYF. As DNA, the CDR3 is TGTGCCAGCAGCTCAGGCGGACTAGCGGGCTACGAGCAGTACTTC.

The CDR3 DNA follows: TGTGCCAGCAGCTTAGGGAATCGGGAAAAACTGTTTTTT. Translation gives CASSLGNREKLFF. The chain uses TRBV7-9 and TRBJ1-4; unclear D gene. Per the germline V gene, CDR1 is SEHNR and CDR2 is FQNEAQ (reference sequence). V dropped 1 base and J dropped 8 bases, with 8 bases sitting between them. The CDR3 contains 13 residues.